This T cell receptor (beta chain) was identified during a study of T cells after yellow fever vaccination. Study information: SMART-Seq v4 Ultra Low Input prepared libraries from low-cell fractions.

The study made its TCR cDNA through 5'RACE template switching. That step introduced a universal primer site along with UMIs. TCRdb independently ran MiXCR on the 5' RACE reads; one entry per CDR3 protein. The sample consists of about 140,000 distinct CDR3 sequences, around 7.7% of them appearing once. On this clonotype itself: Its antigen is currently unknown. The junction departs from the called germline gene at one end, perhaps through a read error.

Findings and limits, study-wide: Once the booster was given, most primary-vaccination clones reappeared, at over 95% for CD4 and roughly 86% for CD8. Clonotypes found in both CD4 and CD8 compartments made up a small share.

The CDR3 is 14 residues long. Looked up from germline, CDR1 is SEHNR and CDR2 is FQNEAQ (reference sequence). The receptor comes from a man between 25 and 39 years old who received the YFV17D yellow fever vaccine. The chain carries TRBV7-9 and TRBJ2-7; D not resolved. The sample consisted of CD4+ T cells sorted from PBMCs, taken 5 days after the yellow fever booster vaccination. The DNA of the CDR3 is TGTGCCAGCAGCCCACCCGGGTTATCCTACGAGCGGTACTTC. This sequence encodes CASSPPGLSYERYF.